The present T cell receptor beta chain was sequenced within a study of T cell changes during pregnancy in multiple sclerosis. The method was immunoSEQ multiplex PCR; TCRdb's version includes in-frame clones alone and lacks a portion of them. The data hold 90,000 to 120,000 clones, with about 92% observed a single time. V was shortened by 1 base and J by 7 bases, with 12 bases between the two germline ends. This CDR3 is 14 amino acids long. CDR1 is SGHAT, CDR2 FQNNGV, per germline. The gene calls are TRBV11-2 and TRBJ2-3, with D possibly being TRBD2 (5 bases). Material: peripheral blood, obtained in the second trimester of pregnancy. This clonotype was obtained from a female donor with multiple sclerosis, enrolled in a pregnancy study. The CDR3: CASSLARAGNTQYF. Written as DNA, the CDR3 is TGTGCCAGCAGCTTAGCCCGGGCGGGTAATACGCAGTATTTT.